The T cell receptor beta chain under discussion was sequenced for a study of metastatic and nonmetastatic thyroid tumors. Study information: Blood and tumor or nodule tissue repertoires from malignant and benign thyroid patients were compared.

TCRdb re-processed the PCR reads through MiXCR. Here the sample spans 30,000 or so clones, roughly 21% being singletons. Patients were all untreated before their thyroid surgery. The germline CDR1 and CDR2 sequences are MNHNS and SASEGT. With 8 bases clipped from V and 6 bases from J, the junction kept 2 bases outside the gene matches. The CDR3 extends over 12 amino acids. The clonotype originates from a female donor with papillary thyroid cancer or a benign thyroid nodule (not recorded which). Some clones in this sample may be carry-over from other donors' samples. Sequencing input: blood. The chain joins TRBV6-1 to TRBJ2-7; 12 bases align to TRBD1. DNA for the CDR3: TGTGCCAGCGGGACAGGGGGCCGCGAGCAGTACTTC. Translating gives CASGTGGREQYF.